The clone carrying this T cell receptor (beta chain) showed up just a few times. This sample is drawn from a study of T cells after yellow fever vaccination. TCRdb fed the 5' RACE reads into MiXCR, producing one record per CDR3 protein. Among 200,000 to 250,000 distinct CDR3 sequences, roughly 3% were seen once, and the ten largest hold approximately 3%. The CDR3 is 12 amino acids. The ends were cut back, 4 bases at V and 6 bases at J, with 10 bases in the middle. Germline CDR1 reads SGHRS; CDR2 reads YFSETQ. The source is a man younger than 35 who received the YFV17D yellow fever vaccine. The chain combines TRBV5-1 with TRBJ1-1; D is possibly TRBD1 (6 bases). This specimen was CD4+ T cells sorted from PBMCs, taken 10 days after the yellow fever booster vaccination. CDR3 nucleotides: TGCGCCAGCAGCGGGGACATCTCTGAAGCTTTCTTT. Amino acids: CASSGDISEAFF.